The clone carrying this T cell receptor (beta chain) appeared once. Its antigen is undetermined. The sample originates from a study of long-term antiretroviral therapy in people with HIV. A v3.0 immunoSEQ assay was performed at survey level. Measured with immunoSEQ multiplex PCR; TCRdb has only the in-frame clones, and not every one. The table records approximately 35,000 clones, about 96% of them present only once. The CDR3 spans 15 residues. Trimming took off 5 bases at V and 2 bases at J, with 15 bases between the two ends. The germline V gene encodes CDR1 SGDLS and CDR2 YYNGEE. Study-wide points: Regardless of time point, clones expanded before ART dominated the repertoire.

In each sample, roughly 1-11 million cryopreserved PBMC were present before DNA extraction. Source: unsorted PBMCs, taken 6.9 years after starting antiretroviral therapy. This receptor was identified in a man aged 25-40 years with HIV. This sequence joins TRBV9 and TRBJ2-3; D is possibly TRBD1 or TRBD2 (5 bases each). CDR3 bases: TGTGCCAGCAGGAGGGGTTCTGCCCCCACAGATACGCAGTATTTT. Translation: CASRRGSAPTDTQYF.